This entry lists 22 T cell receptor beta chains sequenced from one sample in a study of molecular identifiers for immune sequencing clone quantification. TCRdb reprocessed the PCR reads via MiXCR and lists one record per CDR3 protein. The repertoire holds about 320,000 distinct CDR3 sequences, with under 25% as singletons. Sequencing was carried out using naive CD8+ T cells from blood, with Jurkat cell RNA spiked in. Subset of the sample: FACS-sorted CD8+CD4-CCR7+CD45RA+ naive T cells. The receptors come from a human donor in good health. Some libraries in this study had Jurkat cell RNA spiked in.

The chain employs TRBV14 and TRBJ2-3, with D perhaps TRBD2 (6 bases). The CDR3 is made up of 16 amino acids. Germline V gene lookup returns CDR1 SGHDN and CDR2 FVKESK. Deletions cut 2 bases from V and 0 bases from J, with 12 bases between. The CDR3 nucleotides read TGTGCCAGCAGCCAACTACGCGGGGAAAGCACAGATACGCAGTATTTT. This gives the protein CASSQLRGESTDTQYF. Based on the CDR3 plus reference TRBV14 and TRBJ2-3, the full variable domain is EAGVTQFPSHSVIEKGQTVTLRCDPISGHDNLYWYRRVMGKEIKFLLHFVKESKQDESGMPNNRFLAERTGGTYSTLKVQPAELEDSGVYFCASSQLRGESTDTQYFGPGTRLTVL.

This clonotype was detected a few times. The CDR3: CASSGDSRTYEQYF. CDR3 sequence (DNA): TGTGCCAGCAGTGGGGACAGCCGCACCTACGAGCAGTACTTC. The chain joins TRBV9 to TRBJ2-7, with 7 bases aligning to TRBD1. The trim removed 5 bases at V and 2 bases at J, leaving 7 bases unmatched. Germline CDR1 and CDR2: SGDLS and YYNGEE. The CDR3 covers 14 residues.

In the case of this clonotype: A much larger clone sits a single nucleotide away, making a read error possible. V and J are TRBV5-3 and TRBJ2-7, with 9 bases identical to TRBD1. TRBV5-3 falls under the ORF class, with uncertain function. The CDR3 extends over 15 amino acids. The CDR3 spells CASSFTGTGSYEQYF. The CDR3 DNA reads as TGTGCCAGCAGCTTCACCGGGACAGGGAGTTACGAGCAGTACTTC.

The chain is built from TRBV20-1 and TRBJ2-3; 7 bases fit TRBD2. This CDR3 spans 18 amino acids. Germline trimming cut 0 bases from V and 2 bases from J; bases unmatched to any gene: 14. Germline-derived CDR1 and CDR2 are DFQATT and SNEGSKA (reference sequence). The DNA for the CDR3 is TGCAGTGCTAGAGACCTCACCGGGATCGCGGGAGTCACAGATACGCAGTATTTT. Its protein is CSARDLTGIAGVTDTQYF.

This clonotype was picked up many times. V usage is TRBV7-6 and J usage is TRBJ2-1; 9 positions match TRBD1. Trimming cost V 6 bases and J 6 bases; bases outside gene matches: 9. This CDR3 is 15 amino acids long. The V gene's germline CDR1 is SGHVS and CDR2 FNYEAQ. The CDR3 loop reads CASSTGTGIVNEQFF. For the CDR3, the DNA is TGTGCCAGCAGTACCGGGACAGGGATTGTCAATGAGCAGTTCTTC.

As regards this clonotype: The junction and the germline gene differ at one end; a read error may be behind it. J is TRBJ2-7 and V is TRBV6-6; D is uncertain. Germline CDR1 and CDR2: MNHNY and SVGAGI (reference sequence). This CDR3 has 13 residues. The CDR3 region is CASRPVPPYGQYF. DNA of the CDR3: TGTGCCAGCAGACCTGTGCCCCCCTACGGGCAGTACTTC.

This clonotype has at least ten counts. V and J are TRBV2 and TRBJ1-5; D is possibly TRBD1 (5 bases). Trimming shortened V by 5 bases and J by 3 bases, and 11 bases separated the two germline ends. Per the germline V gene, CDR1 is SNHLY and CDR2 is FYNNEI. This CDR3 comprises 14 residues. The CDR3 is CASSLGRDNQPQHF. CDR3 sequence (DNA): TGTGCCAGCAGTCTGGGACGGGACAATCAGCCCCAGCATTTT. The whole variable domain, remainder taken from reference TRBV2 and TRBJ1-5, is EPEVTQTPSHQVTQMGQEVILRCVPISNHLYFYWYRQILGQKVEFLVSFYNNEISEKSEIFDDQFSVERPDGSNFTLKIRSTKLEDSAMYFCASSLGRDNQPQHFGDGTRLSIL.

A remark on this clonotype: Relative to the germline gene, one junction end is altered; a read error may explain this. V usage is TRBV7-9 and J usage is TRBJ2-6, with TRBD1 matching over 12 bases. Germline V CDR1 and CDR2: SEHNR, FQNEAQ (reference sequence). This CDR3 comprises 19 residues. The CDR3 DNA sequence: TGTGCCAGCAGCTTTCCCCCGGGACAGGGGGCGCGTGGGGCCAACGTCCTGCCTTTC. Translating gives CASSFPPGQGARGANVLPF.

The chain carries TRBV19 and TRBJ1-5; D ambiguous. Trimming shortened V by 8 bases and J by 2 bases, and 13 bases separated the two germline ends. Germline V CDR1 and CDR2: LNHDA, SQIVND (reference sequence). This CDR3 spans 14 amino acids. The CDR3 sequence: CASVSGFGNQPQHF. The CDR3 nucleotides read TGTGCCAGTGTTTCGGGGTTTGGCAATCAGCCCCAGCATTTT.

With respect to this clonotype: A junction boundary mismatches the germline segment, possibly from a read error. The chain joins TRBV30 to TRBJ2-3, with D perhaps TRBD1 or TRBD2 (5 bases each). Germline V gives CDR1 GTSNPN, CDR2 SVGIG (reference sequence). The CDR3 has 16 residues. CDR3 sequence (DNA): TGTGACTGGACCGAACGGGACGCGACTCCGTGGGGTACGCAGTATTTT. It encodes CDWTERDATPWGTQYF.

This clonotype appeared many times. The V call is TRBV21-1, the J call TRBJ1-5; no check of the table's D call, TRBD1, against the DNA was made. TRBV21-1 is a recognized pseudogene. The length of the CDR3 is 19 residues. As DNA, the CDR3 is TGTGCCAGCAGCAAAGACGACAGGAGGAGTCTTAATAGCAATCAGCCCCAGCATTTT. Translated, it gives CASSKDDRRSLNSNQPQHF.

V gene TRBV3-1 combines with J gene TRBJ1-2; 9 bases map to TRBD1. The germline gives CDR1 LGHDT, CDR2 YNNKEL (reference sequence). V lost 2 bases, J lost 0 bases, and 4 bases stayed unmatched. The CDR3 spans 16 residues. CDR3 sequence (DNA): TGTGCCAGCAGCCAAACAGGGGGCACCCCTAACTATGGCTACACCTTC. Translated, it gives CASSQTGGTPNYGYTF.

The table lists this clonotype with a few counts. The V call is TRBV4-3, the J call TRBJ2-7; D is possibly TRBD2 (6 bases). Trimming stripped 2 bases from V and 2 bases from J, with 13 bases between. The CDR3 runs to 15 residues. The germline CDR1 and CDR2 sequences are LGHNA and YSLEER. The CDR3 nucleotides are TGCGCCAGCAGCCAATATAGCGGTACTGCCTACGAGCAGTACTTC. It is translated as CASSQYSGTAYEQYF.

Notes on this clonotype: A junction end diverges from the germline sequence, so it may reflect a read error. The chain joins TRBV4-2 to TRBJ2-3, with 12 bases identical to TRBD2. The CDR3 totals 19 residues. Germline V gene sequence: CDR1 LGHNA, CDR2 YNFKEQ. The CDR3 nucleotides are TGTGCCAACAGCCACCGACTAGCGGGGGCCCGTTCTCGCACAGATACGCAGTATTTT. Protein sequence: CANSHRLAGARSRTDTQYF.

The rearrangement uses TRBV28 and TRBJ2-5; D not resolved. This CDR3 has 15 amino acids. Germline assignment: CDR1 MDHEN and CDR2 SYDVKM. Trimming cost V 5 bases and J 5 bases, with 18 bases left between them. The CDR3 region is CASSPGLLQRETQYF. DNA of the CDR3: TGTGCCAGCAGTCCAGGCTTGCTCCAGAGGGAGACCCAGTACTTC. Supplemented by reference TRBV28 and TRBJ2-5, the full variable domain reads DVKVTQSSRYLVKRTGEKVFLECVQDMDHENMFWYRQDPGLGLRLIYFSYDVKMKEKGDIPEGYSVSREKKERFSLILESASTNQTSMYLCASSPGLLQRETQYFGPGTRLLVL.

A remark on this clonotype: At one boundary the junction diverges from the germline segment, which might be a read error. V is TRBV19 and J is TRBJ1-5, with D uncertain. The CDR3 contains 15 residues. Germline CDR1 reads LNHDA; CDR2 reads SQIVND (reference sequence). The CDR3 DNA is TGTGCCAGTGGTATTTCGGTGGGCAGCAATCAGCCCCAGCATTTT. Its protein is CASGISVGSNQPQHF.

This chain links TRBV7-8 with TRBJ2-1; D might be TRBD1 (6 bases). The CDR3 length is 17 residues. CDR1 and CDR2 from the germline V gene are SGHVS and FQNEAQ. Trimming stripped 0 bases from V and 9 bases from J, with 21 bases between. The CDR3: CASSLAHPRDTDSEQFF. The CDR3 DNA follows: TGTGCCAGCAGCTTAGCCCATCCCCGGGACACTGACAGTGAGCAGTTCTTC.

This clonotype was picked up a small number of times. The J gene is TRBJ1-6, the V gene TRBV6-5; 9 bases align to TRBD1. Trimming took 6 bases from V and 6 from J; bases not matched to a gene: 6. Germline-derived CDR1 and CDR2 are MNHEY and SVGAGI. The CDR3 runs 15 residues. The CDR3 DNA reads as TGTGCCAGCAGAATAATGGGACAGGGTAATTCACCCCTCCACTTT. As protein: CASRIMGQGNSPLHF.

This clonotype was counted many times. CDR3 DNA: TGTGCCAGCCGCGGGACAGGGTATGGAGAGCAGTACTTC. Protein sequence: CASRGTGYGEQYF. The genes are TRBV6-1 and TRBJ2-7; 9 bases match TRBD1. This CDR3 spans 13 amino acids. The V and J ends lost 8 bases and 7 bases, in that order; junction bases with no gene match: 9. From germline, CDR1 is MNHNS and CDR2 SASEGT.

In DNA, the CDR3 is TGTGCCAGCAGTTACTTGGCGGGAGGTACCAAAAACATTCAGTACTTC. Translated: CASSYLAGGTKNIQYF. The chain joins TRBV6-2 or TRBV6-3 to TRBJ2-4; 8 nucleotides agree with TRBD2. Germline loops: CDR1 MNHEY, CDR2 SVGEGT. The CDR3 loop spans 16 amino acids. With V trimmed by 1 base and J by 2 bases, 4 bases remained unmatched.

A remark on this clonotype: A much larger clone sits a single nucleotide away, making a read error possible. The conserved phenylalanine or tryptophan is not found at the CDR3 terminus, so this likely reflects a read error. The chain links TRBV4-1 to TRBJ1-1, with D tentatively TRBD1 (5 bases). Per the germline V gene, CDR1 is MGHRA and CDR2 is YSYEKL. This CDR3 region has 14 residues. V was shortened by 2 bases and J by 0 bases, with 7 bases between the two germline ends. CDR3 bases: TGCGCCAGCAGCCAACCACAGGTGAACACTGAAGCTTTCCTT. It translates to CASSQPQVNTEAFL.

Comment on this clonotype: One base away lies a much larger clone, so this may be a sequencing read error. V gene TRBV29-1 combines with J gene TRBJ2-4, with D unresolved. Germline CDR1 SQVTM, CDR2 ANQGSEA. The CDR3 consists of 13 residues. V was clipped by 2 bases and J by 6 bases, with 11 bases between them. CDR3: CSVEPGSGNIQYF. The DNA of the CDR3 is TGCAGCGTTGAACCGGGTTCTGGAAACATTCAGTACTTC.